This T cell receptor beta chain was obtained from a study of T cell changes during pregnancy in multiple sclerosis. Libraries were prepared by immunoSEQ multiplex PCR; TCRdb keeps only in-frame clonotypes and omits some of them. Among roughly 70,000 clones listed, around nine tenths were seen once. This clone was seen just once. CDR1 is SGHTA, CDR2 FQGTGA, per germline. This CDR3 has 16 amino acids. V shed 5 bases, J shed 4 bases, and the junction held 6 bases outside the gene matches. This receptor was obtained from a female donor with multiple sclerosis, enrolled in a pregnancy study. The rearrangement uses TRBV7-3 and TRBJ2-3, with 13 bases aligning to TRBD2. This specimen was peripheral blood, taken in the third trimester of pregnancy. The DNA for the CDR3 is TGTGCCAGCAGCCCCGAAGGGACTAGCGGGGCAGATACGCAGTATTTT. Translating gives CASSPEGTSGADTQYF.